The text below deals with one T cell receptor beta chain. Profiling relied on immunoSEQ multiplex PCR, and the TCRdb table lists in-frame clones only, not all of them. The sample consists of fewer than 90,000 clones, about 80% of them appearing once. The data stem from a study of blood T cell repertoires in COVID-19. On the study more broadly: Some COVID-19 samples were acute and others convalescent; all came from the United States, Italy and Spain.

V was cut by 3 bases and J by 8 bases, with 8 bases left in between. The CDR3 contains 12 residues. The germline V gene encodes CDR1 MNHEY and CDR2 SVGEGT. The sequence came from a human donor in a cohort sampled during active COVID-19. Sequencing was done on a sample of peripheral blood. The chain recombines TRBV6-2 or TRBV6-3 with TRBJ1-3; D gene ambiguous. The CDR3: CASSYMDYTIYF. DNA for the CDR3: TGTGCCAGCAGTTATATGGACTACACCATATATTTT.